The clone carrying this T cell receptor (beta chain) was found a few times. The authors loaded around 220 ng DNA, around 32,000 T cell genomes, into sorted-subset replicate PCRs. TCRdb keeps only in-frame clones here, not all; method: immunoSEQ multiplex PCR. The sample lists about 680,000 clones, about 74% occurring once. These data originate in a study of shared clonotypes between healthy human individuals. Splitting of CD4+ cells produced CD45RA+ naive and CD45RA-negative memory subsets. The junction had 8 bases not matched to a gene; V was cut back by 2 bases and J by 8 bases. The CDR3 covers 14 residues. Germline V lookup: CDR1 MNHNY, CDR2 SVGAGI (reference sequence).

The clonotype comes from a woman under 40 in good health. V usage is TRBV6-6 and J usage is TRBJ1-1, with 7 bases matching TRBD1. Sequenced sample: memory CD4+ T cells sorted from blood. Regarding subset: CD45RA-negative fraction. Written as DNA, the CDR3 is TGTGCCAGCAGTTACCCTACAGGGGCGGCAGAAGCTTTCTTT. Amino acids: CASSYPTGAAEAFF.